This T cell receptor beta chain stems from a study of OX40 agonist ivuxolimab in advanced cancers. Points from the study as a whole: Clones of CD4+ and CD8+ blood T cells grew by week 6 at doses of 0.1 to 3.0 mg/kg. Among expanded peripheral T cells, antigen specificity went undetermined.

CDR3 size: 15 residues. V lost 6 bases to trimming and J lost 0 bases, with 15 bases between them. Per germline, CDR1 MNHNY and CDR2 SVGAGI (reference sequence). Data came from immunoSEQ multiplex PCR; TCRdb stores just in-frame clones and leaves some out. The data hold around 90,000 clones, with 85% to 90% observed a single time. Blood specimens came from baseline, cycle 4 day 1, and cycle 7 day 1. With respect to this clone: No antigen is known for it.

The chain links TRBV6-6 to TRBJ2-7; no definite D call. Here the sequenced sample was CD4+ or CD8+ T cells sorted from blood, taken in a trial of the OX40 agonist ivuxolimab. This TCR was sampled from an adult with an advanced solid tumor such as melanoma, head and neck, liver or kidney cancer. CDR3 coding DNA: TGTGCCAGCAGCACTATCATGAGGAACTCCTACGAGCAGTACTTC. This codes for CASSTIMRNSYEQYF.